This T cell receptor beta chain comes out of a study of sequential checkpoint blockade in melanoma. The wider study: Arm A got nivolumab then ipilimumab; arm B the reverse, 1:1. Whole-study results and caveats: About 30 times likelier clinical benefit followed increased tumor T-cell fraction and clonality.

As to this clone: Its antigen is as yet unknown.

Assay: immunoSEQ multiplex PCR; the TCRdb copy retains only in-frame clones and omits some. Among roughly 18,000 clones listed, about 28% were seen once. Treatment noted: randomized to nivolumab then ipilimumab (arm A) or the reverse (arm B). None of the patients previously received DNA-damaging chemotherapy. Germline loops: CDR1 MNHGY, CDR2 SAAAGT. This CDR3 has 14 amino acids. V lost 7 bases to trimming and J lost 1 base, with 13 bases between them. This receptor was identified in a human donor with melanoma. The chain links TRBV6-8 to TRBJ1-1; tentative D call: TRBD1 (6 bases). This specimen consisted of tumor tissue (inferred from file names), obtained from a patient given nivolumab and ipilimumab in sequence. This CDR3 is CASIKGQTNTEAFF. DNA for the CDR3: TGTGCCAGCATCAAAGGACAGACGAACACTGAAGCTTTCTTT.